A single sample is the source of the 23 T cell receptor beta chains below, sequenced in a study of T cells in Graves' hyperthyroidism and ophthalmopathy. Regions amplified from RNA transcripts were the TCR beta CDR3 regions. Using the HTBI primer set, a first-round RT-PCR was run on the TCR CDR3. TCRdb re-called the multiplex PCR reads through MiXCR, storing one row per CDR3 protein. The table lists around 420,000 distinct CDR3 sequences, about 15% of them singletons. Sequencing was done on a sample of blood. The receptor set was obtained from a woman aged 18 to 35 with Graves' hyperthyroidism.

This clonotype was detected ten times or more. This sequence joins TRBV5-6 and TRBJ2-7; D is uncertain. V lost 3 bases and J 7 bases, leaving 20 bases between the germline ends. CDR3 length equals 15 residues. The germline V gene encodes CDR1 SGHDT and CDR2 YYEEEE. As DNA, the CDR3 is TGTGCCAGCAGCTCAGGACCCACGGACGCTGGGGAGCAGTACTTC. Translating gives CASSSGPTDAGEQYF.

The chain has TRBV6-4 and TRBJ2-3, with D possibly TRBD2 on 6 matching bases. Per the germline V gene, CDR1 is MRHNA and CDR2 is SNTAGT. V lost 3 bases to trimming and J lost 2 bases, with 15 bases between them. The CDR3 extends over 16 amino acids. CDR3 protein: CASSEALALHTDTQYF. In nucleotides, the CDR3 is TGTGCCAGCAGTGAAGCCCTAGCGCTACACACAGATACGCAGTATTTT.

This clonotype was counted between two and nine times. CDR3 nucleotide sequence: TGTGCCAGCAGCCCCAGGGGGCGCGTGTTTGAGACCCAGTACTTC. Its translation: CASSPRGRVFETQYF. The gene calls are TRBV2 and TRBJ2-5; 8 bases match TRBD1. Germline lookup yields CDR1 SNHLY and CDR2 FYNNEI. J was trimmed by 5 bases and V by 6 bases; bases with no gene match: 11. CDR3 length: 15 residues.

The rearrangement joins TRBV12-5 to TRBJ2-7; TRBD1 matches 10 bases. The length of the CDR3 is 15 residues. Trimming at V came to 0 bases and at J to 5 bases, leaving 4 bases not matched to a gene. Germline CDR1 reads LGHNT; CDR2 reads FRNRAP. Written as DNA, the CDR3 is TGTGCTAGTGGTTTGGTATTGGACAGGGGGGACGAGCAGTACTTC. Translating it yields CASGLVLDRGDEQYF.

This clonotype was picked up many times. The chain combines TRBV30 with TRBJ1-4, with unresolved D. V gave up 0 bases and J gave up 4 bases, with 12 bases separating them. The CDR3 is 15 amino acids. The germline V gene encodes CDR1 GTSNPN and CDR2 SVGIG (reference sequence). The CDR3 DNA reads as TGTGCCTGGAGTGTACGGCCGAACAGTAATGAAAAACTGTTTTTT. Amino acid sequence: CAWSVRPNSNEKLFF.

This clonotype was observed a few times. V and J are TRBV5-1 and TRBJ1-1, with D perhaps matching TRBD1 (5 bases). Deletions cut 1 base from V and 1 base from J, with 8 bases between. CDR3 size: 14 residues. Germline assignment: CDR1 SGHRS and CDR2 YFSETQ. CDR3 sequence (DNA): TGCGCCAGCAGCTTGAGGGACTGGAACACTGAAGCTTTCTTT. Translation: CASSLRDWNTEAFF. The full variable domain, rest sourced from reference TRBV5-1 and TRBJ1-1, is KAGVTQTPRYLIKTRGQQVTLSCSPISGHRSVSWYQQTPGQGLQFLFEYFSETQRNKGNFPGRFSGRQFSNSRSEMNVSTLELGDSALYLCASSLRDWNTEAFFGQGTRLTVV.

This clonotype was found many times. The genes are TRBV12-3 or TRBV12-4 and TRBJ1-5, with D possibly matching TRBD1 (6 bases). This CDR3 contains 15 residues. Trimming removed 5 bases from V and 0 bases from J, with 11 bases in between. This CDR3 reads CASSAGTHSNQPQHF. The CDR3 DNA is TGTGCCAGCAGTGCCGGGACACATAGCAATCAGCCCCAGCATTTT.

This clonotype was found once. V is TRBV28 and J is TRBJ1-5; D is undetermined. With 1 base removed from V and 3 bases from J, the gap between germline ends came to 16 bases. The CDR3 length is 17 residues. Germline lookup yields CDR1 MDHEN and CDR2 SYDVKM. The CDR3 protein is CASSLYRSRKYNQPQHF. The CDR3 nucleotides read TGTGCCAGCAGTTTATATCGGTCACGGAAATACAATCAGCCCCAGCATTTT.

The chain combines TRBV4-1 with TRBJ2-7; TRBD2 agrees at 9 bases. The V segment lost 0 bases and the J segment 4 bases; nucleotides outside the gene matches: 10. The CDR3 is made up of 17 amino acids. Germline-derived CDR1 and CDR2 are MGHRA and YSYEKL. The CDR3 spells CASSQERASGVTYEQYF. CDR3 sequence (DNA): TGCGCCAGCAGCCAAGAGAGGGCTAGCGGGGTGACGTACGAGCAGTACTTC.

The chain is built from TRBV19 and TRBJ2-7, with D possibly TRBD1 on 5 matching bases. Germline V gene data show CDR1 as LNHDA and CDR2 as SQIVND (reference sequence). This CDR3 comprises 14 residues. The V gene lost 3 bases and the J gene lost 4 bases, with 13 bases spanning the gap. The CDR3 sequence: CASSMQGPEYEQYF. The DNA for the CDR3 is TGTGCCAGTAGTATGCAGGGCCCTGAGTACGAGCAGTACTTC.

This clonotype was observed a handful of times. Given a much more abundant clone one base away, this may be a read error. The J gene is TRBJ2-5, the V gene TRBV28, with TRBD2 identical over 9 bases. The CDR3 totals 15 residues. Trimming cost V 5 bases and J 4 bases; bases outside gene matches: 8. Germline values: CDR1 MDHEN, CDR2 SYDVKM. The CDR3: CASSLLAGPRETQYF. DNA of the CDR3: TGTGCCAGCAGTCTCCTAGCGGGGCCACGAGAGACCCAGTACTTC.

The rearrangement joins TRBV20-1 to TRBJ2-7; D is uncertain. The V end lost 6 bases, the J end lost 0 bases, and 12 bases lay between the germline ends. Germline CDR1 reads DFQATT; CDR2 reads SNEGSKA (reference sequence). This CDR3 spans 13 amino acids. CDR3 region: CSASGPLSYEQYF. CDR3 bases: TGCAGTGCCTCCGGGCCGCTCTCCTACGAGCAGTACTTC.

This clonotype was detected many times. The genes are TRBV9 and TRBJ1-2, with 11 nucleotides matching TRBD1. V gave up 3 bases and J gave up 4 bases; unmatched junction bases: 5. Germline CDR1 is SGDLS and CDR2 is YYNGEE. The CDR3 sequence is 15 residues long. CDR3 protein: CASSDGTGGIYGYTF. The DNA for the CDR3 is TGTGCCAGCAGCGACGGGACAGGGGGTATCTATGGCTACACCTTC.

Ten or more counts support this clonotype. The chain employs TRBV30 and TRBJ1-4; tentative D call: TRBD1 (5 bases). Germline assignment: CDR1 GTSNPN and CDR2 SVGIG (reference sequence). Trimming took off 2 bases at V and 7 bases at J, with 8 bases between the two ends. The CDR3 is 12 residues long. The CDR3 region has the DNA TGTGCCTGGAGTTACAGGAGTGAAAAACTGTTTTTT. It yields the protein CAWSYRSEKLFF.

This clonotype showed up many times. The chain has TRBV3-1 and TRBJ2-1; 11 bases align to TRBD2. V was pared by 1 base and J by 3 bases, with 5 bases of the junction left unmatched. Germline CDR1 is LGHDT and CDR2 is YNNKEL (reference sequence). The CDR3 is made up of 17 amino acids. The CDR3: CASSQAGLAGGYNEQFF. CDR3 nucleotides: TGTGCCAGCAGCCAAGCCGGACTAGCGGGCGGCTACAATGAGCAGTTCTTC.

This clonotype has at least ten counts. The J gene is TRBJ1-1, the V gene TRBV7-3, with D possibly TRBD1 on 5 matching bases. The CDR3 runs 15 residues. Trimming left V 2 bases short and J 3 bases short, with 13 bases between. Germline CDR1 reads SGHTA; CDR2 reads FQGTGA. The CDR3, as DNA: TGTGCCAGCAGCTTAGGACGTCTGGGGGACACTGAAGCTTTCTTT. As protein: CASSLGRLGDTEAFF.

This clonotype was counted ten times or more. The J gene is TRBJ2-5, the V gene TRBV15; D unclear. The V gene's germline CDR1 is LNHNV and CDR2 YYDKDF (reference sequence). V lost 1 base, J lost 4 bases, and 13 bases lay in between. CDR3 length: 15 residues. Written as DNA, the CDR3 is TGTGCCACCAGCAGAGGCGTAACAGTTAGAGAGACCCAGTACTTC. Translating gives CATSRGVTVRETQYF.

As for this clonotype: Given a much more abundant clone one base away, this may be a read error. The chain recombines TRBV28 with TRBJ2-5; 11 bases are a match to TRBD1. Germline lookup yields CDR1 MDHEN and CDR2 SYDVKM. The CDR3 is 16 residues long. Written as DNA, the CDR3 is TGTGCCAGCAGTTCCGGGACAGGGGGAGTTTTAGAGACCCAGTGCTTC. Amino acid sequence: CASSSGTGGVLETQCF.

The chain has TRBV9 and TRBJ2-7; the D gene is possibly TRBD1 (6 bases). Germline lookup yields CDR1 SGDLS and CDR2 YYNGEE. The CDR3 spans 16 residues. The V end lost 0 bases, the J end lost 1 base, and 14 bases lay between the germline ends. The CDR3 bases are TGTGCCAGCAGCGTAGATGGGCAGGGGTGGTCCTACGAGCAGTACTTC. The encoded protein is CASSVDGQGWSYEQYF. The variable domain in full, with the rest retrieved from reference TRBV9 and TRBJ2-7, is DSGVTQTPKHLITATGQRVTLRCSPRSGDLSVYWYQQSLDQGLQFLIQYYNGEERAKGNILERFSAQQFPDLHSELNLSSLELGDSALYFCASSVDGQGWSYEQYFGPGTRLTVT.

The chain uses TRBV2 and TRBJ2-3; D unresolved. Between the trimmed V and J ends, which lost 4 bases and 2 bases, there was a span of 10 bases. The CDR3 spans 14 residues. CDR1 and CDR2 from the germline V gene are SNHLY and FYNNEI. This chain's CDR3 is CASSAALPTDTQYF. The CDR3 region has the DNA TGTGCCAGCAGTGCTGCACTACCCACAGATACGCAGTATTTT.

This clonotype was counted at least ten times. The chain recombines TRBV6-1 with TRBJ1-1; 7 bases line up with TRBD1. This CDR3 comprises 20 residues. Trimming removed 7 bases from V and 4 bases from J; junction bases left unmatched: 27. The germline V gene encodes CDR1 MNHNS and CDR2 SASEGT. The CDR3 DNA follows: TGTGCCAGCACCCAGGTGGGGTCGGGCAGGGGGGTGAAGAAGAGCACTGAAGCTTTCTTT. Translated, it gives CASTQVGSGRGVKKSTEAFF.

The table lists this clonotype with many counts. The rearrangement uses TRBV2 and TRBJ2-5, with TRBD2 identical over 9 bases. Unmatched junction bases numbered 8, after V lost 7 bases and J lost 8 bases. CDR1 SNHLY and CDR2 FYNNEI come from the germline V gene. This CDR3 is built from 13 residues. The CDR3 loop is CASTRREGLTQYF. The CDR3 nucleotides read TGTGCCAGCACCCGGCGGGAGGGCCTTACCCAGTACTTC.

This clonotype was seen many times. The chain recombines TRBV6-1 with TRBJ2-2; D not certain. The CDR3 has 12 residues. The V end lost 3 bases, the J end lost 2 bases, and 1 base lay between the germline ends. Germline values: CDR1 MNHNS, CDR2 SASEGT. The CDR3 DNA follows: TGTGCCAGCAGTGATAACACCGGGGAGCTGTTTTTT. Protein: CASSDNTGELFF.